This TCR beta chain came from a study of blood T cell repertoires in COVID-19. On the study more broadly: Sites across the United States, Italy and Spain contributed samples from acute and convalescent COVID-19. Sample material is recorded as cDNA or gDNA derived from T cells, B-cell-depleted T cells, or PBMCs.

Enrolment of Seattle patients took place during active infection, and they were followed longitudinally. This clone was observed once. In the study's own analysis: Amplifying reference gene primers gave estimates of nucleated cell counts. Sequenced by immunoSEQ multiplex PCR; TCRdb stores in-frame clones only, minus some. V and J calls and clone size follow that table, whereas D and trimming were derived from the DNA. The repertoire consists of 200,000 to 250,000 clones, with just under 90% occurring once and the leading ten covering 2% to 3%. CDR1 is SGHTA and CDR2 is FQGNSA in the germline V gene. The CDR3 loop spans 15 amino acids. J lost 1 base, V lost 5 bases, and 3 bases had no gene match.

The sample consisted of peripheral blood. The chain carries TRBV7-2 and TRBJ2-1; 9 bases map to TRBD1. The TCR originated in a man younger than 45 with COVID-19, enrolled during active disease. CDR3 nucleotide sequence: TGTGCCAGCAGCATGACAGGGGGTTCCTACAATGAGCAGTTCTTC. It encodes CASSMTGGSYNEQFF. Complete variable domain (other parts from reference TRBV7-2 and TRBJ2-1): GAGVSQSPSNKVTEKGKDVELRCDPISGHTALYWYRQSLGQGLEFLIYFQGNSAPDKSGLPSDRFSAERTGGSVSTLTIQRTQQEDSAVYLCASSMTGGSYNEQFFGPGTRLTVL.